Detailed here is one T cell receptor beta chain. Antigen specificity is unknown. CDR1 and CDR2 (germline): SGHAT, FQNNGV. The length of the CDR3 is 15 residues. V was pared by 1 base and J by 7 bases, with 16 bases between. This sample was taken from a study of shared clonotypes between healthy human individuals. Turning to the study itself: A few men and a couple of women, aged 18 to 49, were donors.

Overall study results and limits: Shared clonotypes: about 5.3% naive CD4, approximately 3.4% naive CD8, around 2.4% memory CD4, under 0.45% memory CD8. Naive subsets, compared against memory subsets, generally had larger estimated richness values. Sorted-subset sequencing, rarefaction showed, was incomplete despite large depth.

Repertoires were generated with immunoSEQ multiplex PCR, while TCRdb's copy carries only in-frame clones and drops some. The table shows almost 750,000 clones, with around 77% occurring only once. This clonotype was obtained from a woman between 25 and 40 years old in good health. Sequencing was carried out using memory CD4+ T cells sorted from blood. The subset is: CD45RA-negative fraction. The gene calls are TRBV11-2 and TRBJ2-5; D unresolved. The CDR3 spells CASSLVYGESSTQYF. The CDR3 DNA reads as TGTGCCAGCAGCTTAGTTTACGGCGAATCATCGACCCAGTACTTC.